This TCR beta chain emerged from a study of early T cells in non-severe SARS-CoV-2 infection (dated by TCRdb to the early 2020s). About the full investigation: Because TCR sequencing was done on bulk RNA from unsorted whole blood, the alpha and beta chains could not be paired. Study-wide conclusions, independent of this receptor: VDJdb matching was skewed toward anti-spike CD8 responses and likely underestimated virus-specific expansions, missing private and CD4 specificities.

The receptor library was made with 5' RACE. Sequencing relied on a NextSeq 500. The TCR library protocol attached unique molecular identifiers to individual cDNA molecules to correct for sequencing error and PCR bias. Sequencing covered both TCR alpha and beta chains, and within each sample the abundances of alpha and beta sequences were tightly co-correlated. The study's own analysis went as follows. Decombinator V4 was used to perform V gene, J gene and CDR3 annotation of TCR sequences. TCRs were defined as expanded if a significant change between any two time points was detected under a Poisson model with p below 0.0001. Abundances of TCRs were expressed as counts per million after normalisation to the total number of TCRs sequenced in each sample. TRAV1-2 paired with TRAJ12, TRAJ20 or TRAJ33 defined MAIT TCRs, while TRAV10 paired with TRAJ18 defined iNKT TCRs. A search of VDJdb, accessed on 1 November 2021, was run for TCRs annotated to CMV, EBV and SARS-CoV-2, with TCRs annotated for multiple antigens excluded. The raw public data were reprocessed by TCRdb itself: fastp quality trimming at Q25, MiXCR clonotype calling, in-frame beta chains only. Identical CDR3 proteins give one entry, which carries the most common genes and DNA. The authors' filters were not applied to this entry. Across this sample there are approximately 45,000 distinct CDR3 sequences, with roughly 6% seen only once. The leading ten clones occupy 9.5% to 15% of the sample.

For CDR1 and CDR2, the germline V gene (reference sequence) lists WNHNN and SYGVQD. The cysteine opens and the phenylalanine closes a CDR3 of 16 amino acids. Only CDR3 DNA is held: 48 bases, read in frame from base 1. V is pruned by 4 bases and J by 0 bases, leaving 6 bases of the junction without a gene match. The study was a case-control design nested within a healthcare worker cohort in London, UK, with weekly nasopharyngeal swab PCR tests and blood sampling. Between 23 and 31 March 2020, the week of the UK lockdown, healthcare workers were enrolled and then followed up weekly for as long as 16 weeks. This clonotype was observed a few times. Its binding antigen is unknown. Within one base of it there is no much larger clone, and no base qualities were kept.

The rearrangement joined TRBV10-1 to TRBJ2-7, with 10 central nucleotides matching TRBD2. The specimen sequenced was whole blood. This TCR came from an adult who was a healthcare worker with PCR-confirmed SARS-CoV-2 infection or an uninfected control (not recorded which). The DNA reads as follows: TGCGCCAGCAGTGCGTCGCTAGCGGGGGCCTCCTACGAGCAGTACTTC. Its protein is CASSASLAGASYEQYF.